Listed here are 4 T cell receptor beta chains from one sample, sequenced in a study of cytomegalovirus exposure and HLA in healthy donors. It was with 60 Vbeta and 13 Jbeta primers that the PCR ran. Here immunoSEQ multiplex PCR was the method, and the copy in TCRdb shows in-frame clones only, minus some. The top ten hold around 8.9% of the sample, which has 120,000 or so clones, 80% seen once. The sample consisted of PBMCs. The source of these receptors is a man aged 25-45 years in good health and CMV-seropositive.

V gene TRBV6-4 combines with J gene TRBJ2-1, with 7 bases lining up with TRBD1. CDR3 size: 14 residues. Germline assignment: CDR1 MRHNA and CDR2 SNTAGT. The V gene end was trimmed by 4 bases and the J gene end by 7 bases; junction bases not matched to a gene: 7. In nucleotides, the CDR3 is TGTGCCAGCAGTGCGTTGGCAGGGGGTAATGAGCAGTTCTTC. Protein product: CASSALAGGNEQFF.

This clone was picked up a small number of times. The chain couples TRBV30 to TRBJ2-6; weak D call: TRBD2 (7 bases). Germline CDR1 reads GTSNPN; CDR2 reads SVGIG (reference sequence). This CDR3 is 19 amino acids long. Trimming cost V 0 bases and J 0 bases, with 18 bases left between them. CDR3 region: CAWSVRGRGTYSGANVLTF. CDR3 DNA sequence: TGTGCCTGGAGTGTACGGGGGAGGGGGACTTACTCTGGGGCCAACGTCCTGACTTTC.

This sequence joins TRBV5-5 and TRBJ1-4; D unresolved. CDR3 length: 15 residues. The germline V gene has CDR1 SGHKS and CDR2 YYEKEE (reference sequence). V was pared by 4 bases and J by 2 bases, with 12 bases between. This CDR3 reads CASSPTRLTNEKLFF. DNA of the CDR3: TGTGCCAGCAGCCCTACCAGGTTGACTAATGAAAAACTGTTTTTT. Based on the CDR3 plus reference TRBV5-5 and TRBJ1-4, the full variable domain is DAGVTQSPTHLIKTRGQQVTLRCSPISGHKSVSWYQQVLGQGPQFIFQYYEKEERGRGNFPDRFSARQFPNYSSELNVNALLLGDSALYLCASSPTRLTNEKLFFGSGTQLSVL.

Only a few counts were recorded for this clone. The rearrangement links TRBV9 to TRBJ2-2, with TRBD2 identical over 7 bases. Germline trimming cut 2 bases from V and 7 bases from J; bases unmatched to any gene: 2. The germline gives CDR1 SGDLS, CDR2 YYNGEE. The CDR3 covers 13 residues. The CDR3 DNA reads TGTGCCAGCAGCGTTTGGGAGGGCGGGGAGCTGTTTTTT. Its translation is CASSVWEGGELFF. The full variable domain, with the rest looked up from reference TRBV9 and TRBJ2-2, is DSGVTQTPKHLITATGQRVTLRCSPRSGDLSVYWYQQSLDQGLQFLIQYYNGEERAKGNILERFSAQQFPDLHSELNLSSLELGDSALYFCASSVWEGGELFFGEGSRLTVL.